This T cell receptor beta chain appears in the sequencing data of a study of blood T cell repertoires in COVID-19. Study summary: Sites in the United States, Italy and Spain provided acute and convalescent COVID-19 samples. The analysed material was cDNA or gDNA that came from T cells, B-cell-depleted T cells, or PBMCs.

Per the study methods: Amplification of reference gene primers was used by the study to estimate nucleated cell counts. The assay was immunoSEQ multiplex PCR, and TCRdb's table has in-frame clones only and misses some. V and J calls and clone size come straight from that table; D and trimming were deduced from the DNA. The sample contains roughly 120,000 clones, 80% to 90% of which appear only once. Between the trimmed V and J ends, which lost 2 bases and 0 bases, there was a span of 9 bases. The CDR3 has 15 residues. Germline V CDR1 and CDR2: SGHTA, FQGNSA. The rearrangement links TRBV7-2 to TRBJ2-3; perhaps TRBD1 as D (6 bases). This receptor was obtained from a man aged 70 or older with active or convalescent COVID-19. The source material was peripheral blood. The CDR3, as DNA: TGTGCCAGCAGCTTAACGGGACAAAGCACAGATACGCAGTATTTT. Translation: CASSLTGQSTDTQYF.